This TCR beta chain comes out of a study of graft-versus-host responses after intestinal transplantation (dated by TCRdb to about 2021). Notes on the research overall: The transplants that recipients received were multivisceral, liver-intestinal, or isolated intestinal. Every recipient was given anti-thymocyte globulin induction, then maintenance tacrolimus and steroids for around three years. Samples from a few later patients were sequenced in-house on an Illumina MiSeq with MiXCR processing rather than by the commercial service. Donor T cell macrochimerism was defined as a peak of at least 4% donor T cells among recipient peripheral blood mononuclear cells. The cohort enrolled under 25 intestinal transplant recipients including one retransplant, and a few patients lacking pretransplant specimens were excluded. To identify alloreactive clones, pre-transplant mixed lymphocyte reaction products were sequenced and then compared with unstimulated pre-transplant donor and recipient T cells. Bulk TCR-beta CDR3 sequencing was used to track graft-versus-host and host-versus-graft alloreactive T cell clones in the graft, circulation and bone marrow after intestinal transplantation.

To prepare the library, the immunoSEQ multiplex PCR assay was applied. For most patients, genomic DNA was subjected to high-throughput TCR-beta CDR3 sequencing by Adaptive Biotechnologies. On the study's bioinformatics: Adaptive's ImmunoSEQ software supplied the TCR sequencing data for 15 to 20 patients, while MiXCR and VDJtools were used to process three other patients. CDR3 nucleotide sequences shared by donor and recipient were removed because the origin of these sequences could not be assigned. At least 2-fold expansion over unstimulated cells and a minimum CFSE-low frequency of 0.002% (template counts) or 0.001% (read counts) were required for clones to be classified as alloreactive. Mappable clones were those detected in sequenced pre-transplant spleen, lymph node, or MLR CFSE-low populations of the donor or recipient. The cumulative frequency of alloreactive clones was calculated as a percentage of all sequences, weighted by copy number. TCRdb obtained this table from immuneACCESS and retained in-frame rearrangements with V and J assigned. These tables miss some clones; where compared with another copy, unresolved V genes account for less than half of the shortfall, and the remainder is unexplained. The V and J calls and clone size were taken over from that table, and D and trimming were inferred from the DNA. The sample records under 4,500 clones, about 80% of which are singletons. The ten largest clones represent more than 7% of the sample.

V and J lose 6 bases and 6 bases, and a span of 12 bases separates them. The CDR3, from cysteine to phenylalanine, totals 14 residues. Only the CDR3 DNA stays, 42 bases, in frame from base 1. The germline V gene specifies MNHEY as CDR1 and SVGAGI as CDR2. Remarks on this clone: Its cognate antigen has yet to be identified. No base quality information exists; no much larger clone differs at one position.

Dithiothreitol, EDTA incubations and collagenase D digestion were used to isolate intraepithelial and lamina propria lymphocytes from graft specimens. Bulk TCR-beta sequencing was performed on serial intestinal graft biopsy specimens collected as late as 600 days after transplant. Findings and caveats that apply to the study as a whole: Conclusions were limited by the relatively low number and heterogeneity of intestinal transplant patients. In the allografts of patients with donor T cell macrochimerism, GvH to HvG T cell clonal ratios were high. GvH clones were found in recipient bone marrow, and some of the GvH clones appeared earlier in ileal mucosa or blood, which is consistent with an intestinal mucosal origin. Early after transplant, peak levels of circulating GvH clones were associated with declines in HvG clones.

This sequence originates from a human patient who received an intestinal transplant, so some T cells may come from the graft donor. The starting material was ileum tissue, obtained 9 days after transplant. This sequence uses TRBV6-5 and TRBJ1-6, with the D gene too uncertain to name. The CDR3 amino acid sequence is: CASRLDGVNSPLHF. In nucleotide form, the sequence is TGTGCCAGCAGACTGGACGGTGTTAATTCACCCCTCCACTTT.